Given below is one TCR beta chain in context. This entry comes from a study of blood T cell repertoires in COVID-19. Sequenced by immunoSEQ multiplex PCR; TCRdb stores in-frame clones only, minus some. In the table there are about 190,000 clones, about 88% of which are singletons. Trimming took off 6 bases at V and 0 bases at J, with 11 bases between the two ends. This CDR3 has 14 residues. Germline V gene sequence: CDR1 LNHDA, CDR2 SQIVND (reference sequence). The chain links TRBV19 to TRBJ1-2, with unresolved D. What was sequenced was PBMCs or T cells enriched from blood (not recorded which). This sequence originates from a woman under 40 who had recovered from COVID-19. This chain's CDR3 is CASRNSGSNYGYTF. The CDR3 coding sequence is TGTGCCAGTAGAAACAGCGGTTCTAACTATGGCTACACCTTC.